These 8 T cell receptor beta chains were sequenced from one sample in a study of cytomegalovirus exposure and HLA in healthy donors. The PCR made use of 60 Vbeta and 13 Jbeta primers. The protocol was immunoSEQ multiplex PCR, while the TCRdb copy is restricted to in-frame clones and leaves out a portion. Of more than 95,000 clones in the sample, roughly 72% are singletons; the top ten hold approximately 4%. Sequencing used PBMCs. Receptors originate from a man aged 35-49 years in good health and CMV-seropositive.

The chain employs TRBV30 and TRBJ1-1, with 7 bases lining up with TRBD1. Germline loops: CDR1 GTSNPN, CDR2 SVGIG (reference sequence). CDR3 length: 12 amino acids. The V gene end was trimmed by 6 bases and the J gene end by 6 bases; junction bases not matched to a gene: 7. The CDR3 region has the DNA TGTGCCTGCCAACAGGGGATGCCTGAAGCTTTCTTT. This codes for CACQQGMPEAFF.

A few counts support this clone. The chain uses TRBV12-5 and TRBJ1-6; D not certain. The CDR3 has 13 residues. The ends were cut back, 7 bases at V and 7 bases at J, with 11 bases in the middle. Germline loops: CDR1 LGHNT, CDR2 FRNRAP. The CDR3 DNA reads as TGTGCTAGTGTTCGGGATTGGAATTCACCCCTCCACTTT. The encoded protein is CASVRDWNSPLHF.

The chain uses TRBV30 and TRBJ2-2; 8 positions match TRBD2. Per germline, CDR1 GTSNPN and CDR2 SVGIG (reference sequence). CDR3 length equals 13 residues. Trimming removed 8 bases from V and 7 bases from J; junction bases left unmatched: 9. CDR3 amino acids: CATGGTDYGELFF. CDR3 bases: TGTGCCACGGGAGGGACCGACTACGGGGAGCTGTTTTTT.

This chain uses TRBV7-8 with TRBJ2-7; D is possibly TRBD2 (5 bases). Germline lookup yields CDR1 SGHVS and CDR2 FQNEAQ. V was shortened by 4 bases and J by 0 bases, with 22 bases between the two germline ends. CDR3 length equals 18 residues. The CDR3 DNA reads as TGTGCCAGCAGCTACTTATTCGGGATGACCCGGGACTCCTACGAGCAGTACTTC. Translation gives CASSYLFGMTRDSYEQYF. Full variable domain (remainder filled in from reference TRBV7-8 and TRBJ2-7): GAGVSQSPRYKVAKRGQDVALRCDPISGHVSLFWYQQALGQGPEFLTYFQNEAQLDKSGLPSDRFFAERPEGSVSTLKIQRTQQEDSAVYLCASSYLFGMTRDSYEQYFGPGTRLTVT.

V and J are TRBV10-1 and TRBJ1-4; 7 bases map to TRBD1. Germline trimming cut 10 bases from V and 4 bases from J; bases unmatched to any gene: 6. The CDR3 totals 13 residues. Germline-derived CDR1 and CDR2 are WNHNN and SYGVQD (reference sequence). In DNA, the CDR3 is TGCGCCATACGGGACAGTTTTAATGAAAAACTGTTTTTT. Encoded protein: CAIRDSFNEKLFF.

In this sample, this clone turned up once. The gene calls are TRBV25-1 and TRBJ2-7; D is perhaps TRBD1 (6 bases). The V and J ends lost 6 bases and 3 bases respectively, with 6 bases between them. This CDR3 spans 11 amino acids. Germline V gene sequence: CDR1 MGHDK, CDR2 SYGVNS. The CDR3 sequence: CASRGHYEQYF. CDR3 sequence (DNA): TGTGCCAGCAGGGGACACTACGAGCAGTACTTC.

The V gene is TRBV9, the J gene TRBJ2-7; 9 bases agree with TRBD1. CDR3 size: 15 residues. The V segment lost 3 bases and the J segment 4 bases; nucleotides outside the gene matches: 8. Germline values: CDR1 SGDLS, CDR2 YYNGEE. The CDR3 nucleotides read TGTGCCAGCAGCGCCGGGACAGGGTCCTCATACGAGCAGTACTTC. It is translated as CASSAGTGSSYEQYF.

This clone was detected only a few times. This chain links TRBV19 with TRBJ1-2; TRBD1 matches at 10 bases. Germline values: CDR1 LNHDA, CDR2 SQIVND (reference sequence). This CDR3 has 16 residues. The J segment lost 1 base and the V segment lost 6 bases, leaving 8 bases of the junction unmatched. The CDR3 nucleotides are TGTGCCAGTAGCCCTCGACAGGGGGCTCATAACTATGGCTACACCTTC. The encoded protein is CASSPRQGAHNYGYTF.